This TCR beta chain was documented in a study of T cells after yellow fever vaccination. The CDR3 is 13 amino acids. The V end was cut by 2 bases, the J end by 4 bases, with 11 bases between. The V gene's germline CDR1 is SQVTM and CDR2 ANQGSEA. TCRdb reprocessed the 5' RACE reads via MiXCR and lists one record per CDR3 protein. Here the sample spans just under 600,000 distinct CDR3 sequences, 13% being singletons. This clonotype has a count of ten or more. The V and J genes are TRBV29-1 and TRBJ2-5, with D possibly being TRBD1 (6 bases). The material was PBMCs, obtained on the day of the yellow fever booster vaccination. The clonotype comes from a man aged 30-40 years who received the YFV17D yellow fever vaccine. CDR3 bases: TGCAGCGTTGAACGTGACAGGTCAGAGACCCAGTACTTC. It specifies CSVERDRSETQYF.